These 4 T cell receptor beta chains originate from one sample sequenced in a study of T cell responses to AZD1222 COVID-19 vaccine. Clones were read by immunoSEQ multiplex PCR, and TCRdb kept only the in-frame ones, dropping some. The sample contains approximately 89,000 clones, about 90% of which appear only once. The starting material was peripheral blood, obtained on day 0 of AZD1222 vaccination. These receptors came from an adult in good health.

This chain connects TRBV29-1 to TRBJ2-7, with 10 bases matching TRBD2. CDR1 SQVTM and CDR2 ANQGSEA come from the germline V gene. V dropped 4 bases and J dropped 2; count of bases not matched to a gene: 5. This CDR3 comprises 14 residues. CDR3 loop: CSVAWTSGPYEQYF. CDR3 bases: TGCAGCGTTGCGTGGACTAGCGGTCCCTACGAGCAGTACTTC.

This chain links TRBV5-1 with TRBJ2-1; possible D gene TRBD2, 5 bases. CDR1 SGHRS and CDR2 YFSETQ come from the germline V gene. V lost 4 bases to trimming and J lost 9 bases, with 14 bases between them. This CDR3 is built from 13 residues. CDR3 DNA: TGCGCCAGCAGCCCGCGGCAAGAGGGTGAGCAGTTCTTC. As protein: CASSPRQEGEQFF.

V is TRBV12-5 and J is TRBJ2-2; D call uncertain. This CDR3 contains 12 residues. Germline values: CDR1 LGHNT, CDR2 FRNRAP. V shed 3 bases and J shed 3 bases, with 2 bases lying between them. CDR3 sequence reads: CASGLDTGELFF. CDR3 in DNA: TGTGCTAGTGGTTTAGACACCGGGGAGCTGTTTTTT. Combining the CDR3 with reference TRBV12-5 and TRBJ2-2 gives the whole variable domain DARVTQTPRHKVTEMGQEVTMRCQPILGHNTVFWYRQTMMQGLELLAYFRNRAPLDDSGMPKDRFSAEMPDATLATLKIQPSEPRDSAVYFCASGLDTGELFFGEGSRLTVL.

The chain uses TRBV7-2 and TRBJ1-6; weak D call: TRBD1 (6 bases). Trimming removed 0 bases at V and 0 bases at J, with 18 bases between. CDR3 length equals 20 residues. From germline, CDR1 is SGHTA and CDR2 FQGNSA. CDR3 protein: CASSLAPPGGLSSYNSPLHF. For the CDR3, the DNA is TGTGCCAGCAGCTTAGCCCCTCCCGGGGGCCTGAGCTCCTATAATTCACCCCTCCACTTT.